Shown below are 5 T cell receptor beta chains from a single sample sequenced in a study of blood T cells in healthy people across ages. A J-beta primer mix and a sample-barcoded 5' primer were used in a second PCR of roughly 6 to 11 cycles. Each CDR3 protein gets one entry after TCRdb re-called the 5' RACE reads with MiXCR. The table lists around 800,000 distinct CDR3 sequences, around two fifths of them singletons. Specimen: blood. Receptor source: a man in his 60s in good health.

The chain uses TRBV20-1 and TRBJ1-2, with no clear D. There are 12 residues in the CDR3. Germline V CDR1 and CDR2: DFQATT, SNEGSKA (reference sequence). Trimming took 3 bases from V and 5 from J, leaving 10 bases between them. CDR3 DNA: TGCAGTGCTAGGCCCCCCCAATATGGCTACACCTTC. Translating gives CSARPPQYGYTF.

This clonotype was detected only a few times. This chain uses TRBV7-6 with TRBJ1-1, with D possibly being TRBD1 (5 bases). V was shortened by 5 bases and J by 3 bases, with 10 bases between the two germline ends. The CDR3 contains 13 residues. From germline, CDR1 is SGHVS and CDR2 FNYEAQ. The CDR3 DNA is TGTGCCAGCAGCGTACAGGACTACACTGAAGCTTTCTTT. It encodes CASSVQDYTEAFF. The full variable domain, with the rest looked up from reference TRBV7-6 and TRBJ1-1, is GAGVSQSPRYKVTKRGQDVALRCDPISGHVSLYWYRQALGQGPEFLTYFNYEAQQDKSGLPNDRFSAERPEGSISTLTIQRTEQRDSAMYRCASSVQDYTEAFFGQGTRLTVV.

This clonotype was detected ten times or more. The chain links TRBV5-1 to TRBJ1-6; TRBD1 matches at 9 bases. V was pared by 0 bases and J by 9 bases, with 4 bases of the junction left unmatched. The CDR3 consists of 15 residues. Germline CDR1 reads SGHRS; CDR2 reads YFSETQ. The CDR3 DNA is TGCGCCAGCAGCTTGGCCGGGACAGGGCGTTCACCCCTCCACTTT. Protein product: CASSLAGTGRSPLHF.

This chain links TRBV20-1 with TRBJ2-5; no clear D. Germline CDR1 and CDR2: DFQATT and SNEGSKA (reference sequence). Trimming pared 2 bases from V and 7 bases from J, leaving 20 bases between. This CDR3 spans 15 amino acids. In DNA form, the CDR3 reads TGCAGTGCTAGACCTCGGGCTGGCTCGTTGGGGACCCAGTACTTC. Translated, it gives CSARPRAGSLGTQYF.

This clonotype was recorded many times. DNA of the CDR3: TGTGCCAGCAGCTCTGGGCTAGGGGCTAATGAAAAACTGTTTTTT. Amino acid sequence: CASSSGLGANEKLFF. The rearrangement links TRBV7-2 to TRBJ1-4, with D possibly being TRBD1 (5 bases). The CDR3 is 15 residues long. Trimming left V 4 bases short and J 3 bases short, with 12 bases between. CDR1 and CDR2 (germline): SGHTA, FQGNSA.